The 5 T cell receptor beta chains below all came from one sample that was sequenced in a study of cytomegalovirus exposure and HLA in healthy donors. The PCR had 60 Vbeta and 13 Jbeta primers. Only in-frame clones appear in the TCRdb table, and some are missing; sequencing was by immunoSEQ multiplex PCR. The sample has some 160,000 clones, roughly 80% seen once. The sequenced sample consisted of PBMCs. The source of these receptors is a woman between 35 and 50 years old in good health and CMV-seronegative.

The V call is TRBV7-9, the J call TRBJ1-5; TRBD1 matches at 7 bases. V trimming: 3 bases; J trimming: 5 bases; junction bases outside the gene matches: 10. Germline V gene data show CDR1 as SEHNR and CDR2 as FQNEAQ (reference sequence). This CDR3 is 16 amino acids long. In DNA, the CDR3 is TGTGCCAGCAGCTTTTCTAGACAGGGTCGGGATCAGCCCCAGCATTTT. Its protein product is CASSFSRQGRDQPQHF.

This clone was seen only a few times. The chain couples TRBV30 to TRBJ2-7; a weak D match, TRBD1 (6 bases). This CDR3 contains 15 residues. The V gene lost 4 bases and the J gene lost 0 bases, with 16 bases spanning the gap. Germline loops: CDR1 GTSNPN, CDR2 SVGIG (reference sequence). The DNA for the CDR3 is TGTGCCTGGAATAAGGACAGTTCGAACTCCTACGAGCAGTACTTC. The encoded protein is CAWNKDSSNSYEQYF.

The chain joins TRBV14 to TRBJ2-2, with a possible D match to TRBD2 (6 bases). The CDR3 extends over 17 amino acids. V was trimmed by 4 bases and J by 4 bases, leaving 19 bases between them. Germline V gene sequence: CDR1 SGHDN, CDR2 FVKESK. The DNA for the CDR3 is TGTGCCAGCAGCCTCAAACTAGCCATGTCGTCCACCGGGGAGCTGTTTTTT. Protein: CASSLKLAMSSTGELFF.

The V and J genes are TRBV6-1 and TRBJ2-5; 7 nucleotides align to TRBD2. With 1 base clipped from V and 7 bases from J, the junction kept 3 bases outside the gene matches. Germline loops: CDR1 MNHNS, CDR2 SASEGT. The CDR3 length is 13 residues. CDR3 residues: CASSEVGGGTQYF. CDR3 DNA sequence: TGTGCCAGCAGTGAAGTTGGGGGGGGGACCCAGTACTTC.

The CDR3 reads CARKTTDNTEAFF. The CDR3 DNA is TGTGCCCGAAAAACGACAGATAACACTGAAGCTTTCTTT. The chain recombines TRBV11-3 with TRBJ1-1, with D tentatively TRBD1 (5 bases). Germline CDR1 is SGHNT and CDR2 is YENEEA. The CDR3 has 13 residues. Deletions cut 11 bases from V and 2 bases from J, with 15 bases between.